Listed here are 2 T cell receptor beta chains from one sample, sequenced in a study of blood T cell repertoires in COVID-19. Libraries were prepared by immunoSEQ multiplex PCR; TCRdb keeps only in-frame clonotypes and omits some of them. The sample has some 220,000 clones, approximately 85% seen once. The sample was peripheral blood. Source of these receptors: a woman aged 70-85 years with COVID-19, enrolled during active disease.

The J gene is TRBJ2-7, the V gene TRBV27; TRBD1 matches at 10 bases. The CDR3 runs 14 residues. V trimming: 2 bases; J trimming: 11 bases; junction bases outside the gene matches: 9. Germline CDR1 MNHEY, CDR2 SMNVEV (reference sequence). The DNA of the CDR3 is TGTGCCAGCAGTTTAAGTTGGGGGGACAGGGGAAAGTACTTC. This sequence encodes CASSLSWGDRGKYF.

V gene TRBV6-6 combines with J gene TRBJ2-1, with TRBD2 matching 14 bases. Trimming removed 2 bases from V and 9 bases from J; junction bases left unmatched: 6. The CDR3 runs to 16 residues. CDR1 and CDR2 (germline): MNHNY, SVGAGI (reference sequence). The CDR3 sequence: CASSYPTSGRAAEQFF. The CDR3 nucleotides are TGTGCCAGCAGTTACCCGACTAGCGGGAGGGCGGCTGAGCAGTTCTTC.